The clone carrying this TCR beta chain counts as medium-sized. The record originates from a study of Graves' ophthalmopathy and Graves' hyperthyroidism. Physicians reached a diagnosis by relying on clinical symptoms, serum thyroxine, TRAb, thyroid ultrasound and orbital computed tomography. Using RNA transcripts, the TCR beta CDR3 regions were amplified. Second-round multiplex PCR followed a first-round RT-PCR using HTBI primers. One entry per CDR3 protein results from TCRdb running MiXCR on the multiplex PCR reads. This sample has over 40,000 distinct CDR3 sequences, with 50% found just once. Material: peripheral blood. This clonotype was obtained from an adult man with Graves' ophthalmopathy.

DNA of the CDR3: TGTGCCAGTAGTGTTTCAGGGGGTGGCTATGGCTACACCTTC. Its translation is CASSVSGGGYGYTF. V and J are TRBV19 and TRBJ1-2, with TRBD1 identical over 7 bases. The V segment lost 5 bases and the J segment 4 bases; nucleotides outside the gene matches: 7. Germline assignment: CDR1 LNHDA and CDR2 SQIVND (reference sequence). The CDR3 is made up of 14 amino acids.